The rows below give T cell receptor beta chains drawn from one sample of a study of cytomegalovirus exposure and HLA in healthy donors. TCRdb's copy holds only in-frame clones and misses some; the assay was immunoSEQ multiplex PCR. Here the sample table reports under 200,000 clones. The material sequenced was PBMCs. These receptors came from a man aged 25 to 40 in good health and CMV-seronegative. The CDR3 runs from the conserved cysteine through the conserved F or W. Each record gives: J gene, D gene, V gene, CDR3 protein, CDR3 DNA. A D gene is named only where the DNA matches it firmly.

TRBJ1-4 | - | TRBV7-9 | CASSLEGGAYEKLFF | TGTGCCAGCAGCTTAGAAGGGGGTGCGTATGAAAAACTGTTTTTT
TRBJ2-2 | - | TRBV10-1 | CASSERRGGELFF | TGCGCCAGCAGTGAAAGGAGGGGAGGGGAGCTGTTTTTT
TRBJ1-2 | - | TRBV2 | CASGPPSEIRVKEAYGYTF | TGTGCCAGCGGGCCCCCAAGTGAAATCAGGGTAAAAGAGGCCTATGGCTACACCTTC
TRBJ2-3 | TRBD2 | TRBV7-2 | CASSFLGGTDTQYF | TGTGCCAGCAGCTTTCTGGGAGGGACAGATACGCAGTATTTT
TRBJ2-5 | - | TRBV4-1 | CASSRRQGGDETQYF | TGCGCCAGCAGCCGCCGGCAGGGGGGAGACGAGACCCAGTACTTC
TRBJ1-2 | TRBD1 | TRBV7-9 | CASSPRGRDYGYTF | TGTGCCAGCAGCCCCAGGGGGCGCGACTATGGCTACACCTTC
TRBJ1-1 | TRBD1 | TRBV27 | CASSFSDRGRTEAFF | TGTGCCAGCAGTTTTAGTGACAGGGGGCGAACTGAAGCTTTCTTT
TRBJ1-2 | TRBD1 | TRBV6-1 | CASSEGRTGLNGYTF | TGTGCCAGCAGTGAAGGGCGGACAGGTCTAAACGGCTACACCTTC
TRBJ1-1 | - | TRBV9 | CASSVGVGTEAFF | TGTGCCAGCAGCGTAGGAGTTGGCACTGAAGCTTTCTTT
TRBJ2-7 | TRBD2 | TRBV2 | CASSGTSVGHEQYF | TGTGCCAGCAGCGGGACTAGCGTCGGCCACGAGCAGTACTTC
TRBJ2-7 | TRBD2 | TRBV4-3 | CASSLLLAGEGNEQYF | TGCGCCAGCAGCCTGCTATTAGCGGGAGAAGGAAACGAGCAGTACTTC
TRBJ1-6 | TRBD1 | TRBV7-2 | CASSSPVTGLHSPLHF | TGTGCCAGCAGCTCACCCGTGACAGGGTTGCATTCACCCCTCCACTTT
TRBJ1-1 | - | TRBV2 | CASTSGGAEAFF | TGTGCCAGCACTTCAGGAGGAGCTGAAGCTTTCTTT
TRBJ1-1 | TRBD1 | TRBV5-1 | CASSKDRGGTEAFF | TGCGCCAGCAGCAAGGACAGGGGGGGAACTGAAGCTTTCTTT
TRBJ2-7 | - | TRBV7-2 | CASSFSDSSYEQYF | TGTGCCAGCAGCTTCAGTGACAGCTCCTACGAGCAGTACTTC
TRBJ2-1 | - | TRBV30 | CAWSAIYSRNEQFF | TGTGCCTGGAGTGCAATTTATAGCCGTAATGAGCAGTTCTTC
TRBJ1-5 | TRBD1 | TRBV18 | CASSPQGTGTNQPQHF | TGTGCCAGCTCACCACAGGGGACAGGGACCAATCAGCCCCAGCATTTT
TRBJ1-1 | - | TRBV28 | CATLKGVSEAFF | TGTGCCACACTAAAGGGGGTATCTGAAGCTTTCTTT
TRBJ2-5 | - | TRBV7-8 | CASSSETQYF | TGTGCCAGCAGCTCGGAGACCCAGTACTTC
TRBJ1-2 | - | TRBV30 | CAWSYGGGAGYGYTF | TGTGCCTGGAGCTATGGGGGGGGCGCGGGCTATGGCTACACCTTC
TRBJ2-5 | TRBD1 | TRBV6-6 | CASSPGQAEGETQYF | TGTGCCAGCAGTCCGGGACAGGCGGAGGGAGAGACCCAGTACTTC
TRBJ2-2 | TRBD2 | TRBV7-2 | CASSSTSGTYTGELFF | TGTGCCAGCAGCTCGACTAGCGGGACCTACACCGGGGAGCTGTTTTTT
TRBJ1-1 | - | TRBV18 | CASSPSGGYTEAFF | TGTGCCAGCTCACCATCAGGAGGTTACACTGAAGCTTTCTTT
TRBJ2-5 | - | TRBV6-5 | CASSYFGGLETQYF | TGTGCCAGCAGTTACTTCGGGGGGCTGGAGACCCAGTACTTC
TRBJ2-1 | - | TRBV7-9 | CASSPDSPAEFF | TGTGCCAGCAGCCCGGACAGTCCTGCGGAGTTCTTC
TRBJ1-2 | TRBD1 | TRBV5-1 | CASTTGQGAHGYTF | TGCGCCAGCACCACCGGACAGGGGGCACATGGCTACACCTTC
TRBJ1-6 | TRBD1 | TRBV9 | CASSLGQARTYNSPLHF | TGTGCCAGCAGCTTAGGACAGGCAAGAACCTATAATTCACCCCTCCACTTT
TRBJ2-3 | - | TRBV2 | CASSEAGVRTDTQYF | TGTGCCAGCAGTGAAGCGGGAGTTCGCACAGATACGCAGTATTTT
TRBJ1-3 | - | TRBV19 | CATTRGYAGNTIYF | TGTGCCACCACAAGGGGTTATGCTGGAAACACCATATATTTT
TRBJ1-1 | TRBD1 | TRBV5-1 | CASSLWGQGNTEAFF | TGCGCCAGCAGCTTGTGGGGACAGGGGAACACTGAAGCTTTCTTT
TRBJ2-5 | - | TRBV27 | CASTPAPGHLQETQYF | TGTGCCAGCACCCCAGCACCGGGACACTTACAAGAGACCCAGTACTTC
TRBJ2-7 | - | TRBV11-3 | CASSLGGTTSYEQYF | TGTGCCAGCAGCTTAGGGGGCACCACCTCCTACGAGCAGTACTTC
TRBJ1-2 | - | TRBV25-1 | CASGKSGGLAGYTF | TGTGCCAGCGGAAAATCAGGAGGGCTGGCTGGCTACACCTTC
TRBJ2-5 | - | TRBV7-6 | CASSSPEQEVWETQYF | TGTGCCAGCAGCTCCCCTGAGCAGGAGGTATGGGAGACCCAGTACTTC
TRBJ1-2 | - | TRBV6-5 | CASSYSISIDGYTF | TGTGCCAGCAGTTACTCGATTAGTATCGATGGCTACACCTTC
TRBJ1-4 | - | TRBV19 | CASNGQIGEKLFF | TGTGCCAGTAATGGACAAATCGGTGAAAAACTGTTTTTT
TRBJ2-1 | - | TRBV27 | CASRVPPSNEQFF | TGTGCCAGCAGGGTGCCTCCGAGCAATGAGCAGTTCTTC
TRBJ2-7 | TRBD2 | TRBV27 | CASSFAGVSSYEQYF | TGTGCCAGCAGTTTTGCGGGAGTAAGCTCCTACGAGCAGTACTTC
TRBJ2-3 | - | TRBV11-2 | CASSKGLAGTDTQYF | TGTGCCAGCAGCAAAGGACTCGCGGGCACAGATACGCAGTATTTT
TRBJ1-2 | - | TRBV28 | CASSATGDFVGYTF | TGTGCCAGCAGTGCCACCGGGGATTTCGTTGGCTACACCTTC
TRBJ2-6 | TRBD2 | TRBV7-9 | CASSLVLAGGSGANVLTF | TGTGCCAGCAGCTTAGTCCTAGCGGGAGGCTCTGGGGCCAACGTCCTGACTTTC
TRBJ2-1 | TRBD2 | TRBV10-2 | CAPRRTSDYNEQFF | TGCGCCCCCCGCCGGACTAGCGACTACAATGAGCAGTTCTTC
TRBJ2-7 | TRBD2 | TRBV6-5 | CASHSGSVNEQYF | TGTGCCAGCCATAGCGGGAGCGTCAACGAGCAGTACTTC
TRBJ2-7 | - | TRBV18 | CASSLGDYEQYF | TGTGCCAGCTCCCTCGGGGACTACGAGCAGTACTTC
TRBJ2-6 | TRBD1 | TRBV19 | CASSIRQGADSGANVLTF | TGTGCCAGTAGTATCCGACAGGGGGCCGACTCTGGGGCCAACGTCCTGACTTTC
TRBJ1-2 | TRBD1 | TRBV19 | CASTLDRATGYTF | TGTGCCAGTACCCTCGACAGGGCGACTGGCTACACCTTC
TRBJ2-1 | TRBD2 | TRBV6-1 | CASSEDAGSGSEQFF | TGTGCCAGCAGTGAAGATGCAGGGAGCGGGAGTGAGCAGTTCTTC
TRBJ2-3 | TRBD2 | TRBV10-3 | CAISERAGTTDTQYF | TGTGCCATCAGTGAAAGAGCGGGGACCACAGATACGCAGTATTTT
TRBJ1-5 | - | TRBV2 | CASSVGTDYSNQPQHF | TGTGCCAGCAGTGTCGGGACTGATTATAGCAATCAGCCCCAGCATTTT
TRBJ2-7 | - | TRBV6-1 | CAGSEGRTYAYEQYF | TGTGCCGGCAGTGAAGGTCGGACATATGCTTACGAGCAGTACTTC
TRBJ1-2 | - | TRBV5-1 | CASSLAGGASYGYTF | TGCGCCAGCAGCTTGGCGGGGGGCGCAAGCTATGGCTACACCTTC
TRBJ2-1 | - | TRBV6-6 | CASSYPGEALKQFF | TGTGCCAGCAGTTACCCGGGAGAGGCACTCAAGCAGTTCTTC
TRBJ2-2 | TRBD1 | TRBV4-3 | CASAWTGESGELFF | TGCGCCAGCGCTTGGACAGGGGAAAGCGGGGAGCTGTTTTTT
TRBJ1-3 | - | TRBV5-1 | CASSGRVRDSGTFSGNTIYF | TGCGCCAGCAGCGGGAGGGTCCGGGACTCAGGAACCTTCTCTGGAAACACCATATATTTT
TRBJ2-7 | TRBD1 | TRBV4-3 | CASSQGGTGKYF | TGCGCCAGCAGCCAAGGGGGGACAGGGAAGTACTTC
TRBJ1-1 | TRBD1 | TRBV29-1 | CSVIQGAVGTEAFF | TGCAGCGTTATACAGGGGGCGGTAGGTACTGAAGCTTTCTTT
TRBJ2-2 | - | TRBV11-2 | CASSVQGTTGELFF | TGTGCCAGCAGCGTACAGGGTACCACCGGGGAGCTGTTTTTT
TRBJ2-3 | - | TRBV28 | CASSLGGTSTDTQYF | TGTGCCAGCAGTTTAGGCGGAACCAGCACAGATACGCAGTATTTT
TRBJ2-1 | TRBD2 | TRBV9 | CASSVTGTSGRGTYNEQFF | TGTGCCAGCAGCGTTACCGGGACTAGCGGGAGGGGTACCTACAATGAGCAGTTCTTC
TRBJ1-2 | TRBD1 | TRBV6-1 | CASSVNRDRGTGYTF | TGTGCCAGCAGTGTAAACCGGGACAGGGGTACAGGCTACACCTTC